This note documents a single T cell receptor beta chain sequence. Its cognate antigen is unknown. This entry comes from a study of T cell repertoires in cytomegalovirus infection. V was cut by 0 bases and J by 5 bases, with 14 bases left in between. The CDR3 length is 15 residues. CDR1 is DFQATT and CDR2 is SNEGSKA in the germline V gene (reference sequence). Study conclusions and caveats: Public TCR beta family frequency separated CMV-and-HLA carriers, including in an independent cohort. Across the ex vivo response, the dominant clonotypes were HLA-C-restricted CMV-specific TCR beta clonotypes.

TCRdb reprocessed the reads with MiXCR, giving one entry per CDR3 protein. Here the sample spans 150,000 to 200,000 distinct CDR3 sequences, approximately 18% being singletons. The sequence was collected from a human donor in good health (CMV status not recorded). Some clones in this sample may be carry-over from other donors' samples. The source material was CD8+ T cells from PBMCs. This chain links TRBV20-1 with TRBJ2-4; D may be TRBD1 (5 bases). CDR3 residues: CSARDVRAGENIQYF. The CDR3 DNA follows: TGCAGTGCTAGAGACGTCAGGGCAGGAGAAAACATTCAGTACTTC.